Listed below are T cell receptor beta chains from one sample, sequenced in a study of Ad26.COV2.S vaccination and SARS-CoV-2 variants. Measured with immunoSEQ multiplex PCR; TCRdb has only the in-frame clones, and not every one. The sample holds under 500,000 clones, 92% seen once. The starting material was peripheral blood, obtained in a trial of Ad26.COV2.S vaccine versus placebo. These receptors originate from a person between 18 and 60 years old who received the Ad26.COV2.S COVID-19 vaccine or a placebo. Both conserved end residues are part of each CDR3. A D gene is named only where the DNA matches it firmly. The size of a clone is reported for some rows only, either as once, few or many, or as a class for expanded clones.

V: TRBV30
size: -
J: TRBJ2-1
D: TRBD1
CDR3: CAWSPGTGPHNEQFF
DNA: TGTGCCTGGAGTCCCGGGACAGGGCCCCACAATGAGCAGTTCTTC

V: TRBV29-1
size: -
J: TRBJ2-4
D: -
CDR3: CSVEALDRGTKNIQYF
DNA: TGCAGCGTTGAAGCGTTGGATAGAGGGACCAAAAACATTCAGTACTTC

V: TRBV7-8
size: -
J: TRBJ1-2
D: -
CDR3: CASSIGLDLTNYGYTF
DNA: TGTGCCAGCAGCATTGGACTGGACCTAACCAACTATGGCTACACCTTC

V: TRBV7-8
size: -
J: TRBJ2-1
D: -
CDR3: CASSVGTTNEQFF
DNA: TGTGCCAGCAGCGTTGGGACCACCAATGAGCAGTTCTTC

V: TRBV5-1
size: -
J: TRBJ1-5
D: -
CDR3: CASSSGGGQPQHF
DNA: TGCGCCAGCAGCTCTGGCGGGGGGCAGCCCCAGCATTTT

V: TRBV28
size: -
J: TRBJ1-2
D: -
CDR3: CASSLPRVGGYTF
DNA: TGTGCCAGCAGTTTGCCCAGGGTGGGGGGCTACACCTTC

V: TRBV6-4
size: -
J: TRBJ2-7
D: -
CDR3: CASSPGHYEQYF
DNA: TGTGCCAGCAGCCCGGGACACTACGAGCAGTACTTC

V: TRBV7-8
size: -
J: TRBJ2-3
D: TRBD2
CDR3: CASSRRGTSFTDTQYF
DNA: TGTGCCAGCAGCCGTCGCGGGACTAGCTTCACAGATACGCAGTATTTT

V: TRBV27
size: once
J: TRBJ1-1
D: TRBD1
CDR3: CASSSTGRGRTEAFF
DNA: TGTGCCAGCAGTTCGACAGGGCGGGGGAGGACTGAAGCTTTCTTT

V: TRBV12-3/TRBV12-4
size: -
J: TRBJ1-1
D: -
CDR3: CASSLRGTEAFF
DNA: TGTGCCAGCAGTTTGAGGGGGACTGAAGCTTTCTTT

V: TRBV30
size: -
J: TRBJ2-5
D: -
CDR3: CAWRRRRYQETQYF
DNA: TGTGCCTGGAGGCGGCGCCGGTACCAAGAGACCCAGTACTTC

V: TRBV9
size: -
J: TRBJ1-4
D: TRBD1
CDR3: CASSSTIPGGADEKLFF
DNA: TGTGCCAGCAGCTCTACCATCCCAGGGGGCGCGGATGAAAAACTGTTTTTT

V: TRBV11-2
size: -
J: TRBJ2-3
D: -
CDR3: CASSTWGGTTDTQYF
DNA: TGTGCCAGCAGCACCTGGGGAGGAACAACAGATACGCAGTATTTT

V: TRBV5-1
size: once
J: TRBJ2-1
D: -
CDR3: CASSLTGDSYNEQFF
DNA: TGCGCCAGCAGCCTCACAGGAGACTCTTACAATGAGCAGTTCTTC

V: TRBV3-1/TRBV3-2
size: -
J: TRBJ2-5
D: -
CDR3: CASSQMVQETQYF
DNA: TGTGCCAGCAGCCAAATGGTCCAAGAGACCCAGTACTTC

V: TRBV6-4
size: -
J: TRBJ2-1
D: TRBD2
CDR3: CASSPRAGRDNEQFF
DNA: TGTGCCAGCAGCCCACGAGCGGGGCGGGACAATGAGCAGTTCTTC

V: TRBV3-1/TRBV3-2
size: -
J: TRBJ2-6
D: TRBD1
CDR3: CASSQDRTGGENGANVLTF
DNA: TGTGCCAGCAGCCAAGATCGAACAGGGGGAGAAAATGGGGCCAACGTCCTGACTTTC

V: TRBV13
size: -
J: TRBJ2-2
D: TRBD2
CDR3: CASSRGLATTTGELFF
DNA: TGTGCCAGCAGCCGGGGACTAGCGACGACCACCGGGGAGCTGTTTTTT

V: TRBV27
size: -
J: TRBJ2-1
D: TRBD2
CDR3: CASSLIGRDNEQFF
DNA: TGTGCCAGCAGTTTAATAGGGAGGGACAATGAGCAGTTCTTC

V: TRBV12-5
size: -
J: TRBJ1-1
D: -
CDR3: CASGLVLTGNTEAFF
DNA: TGTGCTAGTGGTTTGGTACTTACGGGGAACACTGAAGCTTTCTTT

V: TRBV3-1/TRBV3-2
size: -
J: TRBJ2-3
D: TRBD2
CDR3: CASSPRAGGREDTQYF
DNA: TGTGCCAGCAGCCCCCGGGCGGGGGGCCGCGAGGATACGCAGTATTTT

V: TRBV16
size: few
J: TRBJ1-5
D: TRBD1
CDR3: CASSRRQGAKQPQHF
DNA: TGTGCCAGCAGCCGACGACAGGGGGCAAAGCAGCCCCAGCATTTT

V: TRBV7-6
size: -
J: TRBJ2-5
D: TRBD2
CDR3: CASSLALAGGPGETQYF
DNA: TGTGCCAGCAGCTTAGCGCTAGCGGGGGGGCCGGGAGAGACCCAGTACTTC

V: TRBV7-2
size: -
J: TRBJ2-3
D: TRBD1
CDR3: CASSARDSPTDTQYF
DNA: TGTGCCAGCAGCGCCCGGGACAGCCCCACAGATACGCAGTATTTT

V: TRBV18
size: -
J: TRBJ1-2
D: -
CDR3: CASSPYGEVLEGSYTF
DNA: TGTGCCAGCTCACCATATGGAGAGGTTCTGGAGGGTAGCTACACCTTC

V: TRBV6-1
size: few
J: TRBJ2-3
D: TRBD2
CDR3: CASSETSGGADTQYF
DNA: TGTGCCAGCAGTGAAACTAGCGGGGGGGCGGATACGCAGTATTTT

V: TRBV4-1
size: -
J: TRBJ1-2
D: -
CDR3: CASSQVGLAGYGYTF
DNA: TGCGCCAGCAGCCAAGTCGGACTGGCCGGATATGGCTACACCTTC

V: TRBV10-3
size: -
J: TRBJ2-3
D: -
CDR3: CAISEDPNTDTQYF
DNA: TGTGCCATCAGTGAGGACCCCAACACAGATACGCAGTATTTT

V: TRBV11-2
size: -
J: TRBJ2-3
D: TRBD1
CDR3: CASSEGQTSTDTQYF
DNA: TGTGCCAGCAGCGAGGGACAGACTAGCACAGATACGCAGTATTTT

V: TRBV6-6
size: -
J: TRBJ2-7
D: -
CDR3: CASSYSTREQYF
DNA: TGTGCCAGCAGTTACTCGACTCGCGAGCAGTACTTC

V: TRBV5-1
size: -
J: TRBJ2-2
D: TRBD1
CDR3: CASRSWTGVVGTGELFF
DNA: TGCGCCAGCCGATCCTGGACAGGGGTGGTCGGTACCGGGGAGCTGTTTTTT

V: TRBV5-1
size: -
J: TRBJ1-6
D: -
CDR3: CASSLGGRSPLHF
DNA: TGCGCCAGCAGCTTGGGGGGCCGCTCACCCCTCCACTTT

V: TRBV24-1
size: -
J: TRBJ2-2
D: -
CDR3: CATSDSRRVTGELFF
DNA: TGTGCCACCAGTGACTCGAGACGTGTCACCGGGGAGCTGTTTTTT

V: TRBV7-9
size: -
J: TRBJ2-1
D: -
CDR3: CASSLPLEGFYNEQFF
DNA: TGTGCCAGCAGCTTACCTCTGGAGGGGTTCTACAATGAGCAGTTCTTC

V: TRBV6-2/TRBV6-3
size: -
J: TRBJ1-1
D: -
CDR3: CASSYWAGAEENTEAFF
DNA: TGTGCCAGCAGTTACTGGGCAGGGGCTGAGGAGAACACTGAAGCTTTCTTT

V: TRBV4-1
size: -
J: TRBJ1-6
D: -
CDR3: CASSLGTQEYNSPLHF
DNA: TGCGCCAGCAGTCTAGGGACGCAGGAGTATAATTCACCCCTCCACTTT

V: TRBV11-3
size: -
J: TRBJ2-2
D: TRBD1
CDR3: CASSLGQGDTGELFF
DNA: TGTGCCAGCAGCTTGGGTCAGGGGGACACCGGGGAGCTGTTTTTT

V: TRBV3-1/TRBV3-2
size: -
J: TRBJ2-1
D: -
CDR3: CASSHPRTFQFF
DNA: TGTGCCAGCAGCCACCCGAGGACTTTCCAGTTCTTC

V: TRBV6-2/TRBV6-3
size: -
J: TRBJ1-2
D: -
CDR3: CASSHARTAMNYGYTF
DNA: TGTGCCAGCAGCCACGCCCGGACAGCCATGAACTATGGCTACACCTTC

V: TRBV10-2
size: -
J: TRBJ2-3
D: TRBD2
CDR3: CASRDTGTSGITDTQYF
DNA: TGCGCCAGCAGGGATACCGGGACTAGCGGTATCACAGATACGCAGTATTTT

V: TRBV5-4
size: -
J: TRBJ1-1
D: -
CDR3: CASSFVGEAFF
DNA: TGTGCCAGCAGCTTTGTAGGTGAAGCTTTCTTT

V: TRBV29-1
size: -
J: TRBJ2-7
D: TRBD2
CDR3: CSVDVAGAYEQYF
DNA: TGCAGCGTTGATGTAGCGGGGGCCTACGAGCAGTACTTC

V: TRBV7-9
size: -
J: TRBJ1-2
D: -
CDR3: CASSFPSLIDPYGYTF
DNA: TGTGCCAGCAGCTTCCCCAGCCTGATCGACCCCTATGGCTACACCTTC

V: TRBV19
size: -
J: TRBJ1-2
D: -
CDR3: CASSRGIRKDGYTF
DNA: TGTGCCAGTAGTAGGGGGATTAGGAAGGATGGCTACACCTTC

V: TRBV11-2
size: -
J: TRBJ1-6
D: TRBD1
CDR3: CASSFPGQGVSPLHF
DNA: TGTGCCAGCAGCTTTCCCGGACAGGGTGTTTCACCCCTCCACTTT

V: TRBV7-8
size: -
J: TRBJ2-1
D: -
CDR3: CASSLRGDYNEQFF
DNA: TGTGCCAGCAGCCTTAGGGGGGACTACAATGAGCAGTTCTTC

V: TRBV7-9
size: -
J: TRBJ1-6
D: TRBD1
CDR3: CASSLVTGGNSPLHF
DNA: TGTGCCAGCAGCTTAGTGACAGGGGGTAATTCACCCCTCCACTTT

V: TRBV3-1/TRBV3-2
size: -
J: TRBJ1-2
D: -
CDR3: CASNRATGGDGYTF
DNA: TGTGCCAGCAACCGGGCGACCGGGGGGGATGGCTACACCTTC

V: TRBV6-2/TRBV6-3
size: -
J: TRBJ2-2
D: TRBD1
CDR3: CASSTRTGAGELFF
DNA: TGTGCCAGCAGTACTCGGACAGGGGCTGGGGAGCTGTTTTTT

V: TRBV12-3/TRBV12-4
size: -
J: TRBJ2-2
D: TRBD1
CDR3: CASSSQGIGELFF
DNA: TGTGCCAGCAGCTCACAGGGGATCGGGGAGCTGTTTTTT

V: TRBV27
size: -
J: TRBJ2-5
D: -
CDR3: CASSRLPTRGLQETQYF
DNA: TGTGCCAGCAGCCGACTTCCAACTCGGGGGCTACAAGAGACCCAGTACTTC

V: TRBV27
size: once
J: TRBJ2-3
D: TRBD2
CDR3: CASSFTRAGTYWTQYF
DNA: TGTGCCAGCAGTTTTACGAGAGCGGGAACATACTGGACGCAGTATTTT